This TCR beta chain derives from a study of beta chain features in type 1 diabetes. Study in general: Age and gender were similar between patients and healthy donors, as were cell yields.

Trimming stripped 6 bases from V and 0 bases from J, with 11 bases between. The germline CDR1 and CDR2 sequences are MNHEY and SVGAGI. The CDR3 length is 14 residues. Study findings and constraints: People with Type 1 diabetes carried modestly yet significantly shorter TCRB CDR3s in all four CD4+ subsets.

Per donor, one heparinised blood draw averaged roughly 110 mL. A sort by CD45RO/CCR7/CD25/CD127/CD95/CD27 yielded CD4+ naive, central memory, regulatory and stem cell-like memory cells. This clone has only a few counts. Antigen: not known. Every isolated RNA sample was fully reverse transcribed, so sequencing captured expressed TCRB transcripts. The average read count of naive, central memory and regulatory T cell samples was some 3.9 million. Here immunoSEQ multiplex PCR was the method, and the copy in TCRdb shows in-frame clones only, minus some. The sample includes about 650,000 clones, over 10% seen only once; the top ten take around 0.12%.

The sequence was obtained from a young man with type 1 diabetes. The V gene is TRBV6-5, the J gene TRBJ1-2; no clear D gene. Sequencing input: naive CD4+ T cells from blood. The CDR3 loop reads CASSLTDANYGYTF. CDR3 DNA sequence: TGTGCCAGCAGCTTGACCGATGCTAACTATGGCTACACCTTC.